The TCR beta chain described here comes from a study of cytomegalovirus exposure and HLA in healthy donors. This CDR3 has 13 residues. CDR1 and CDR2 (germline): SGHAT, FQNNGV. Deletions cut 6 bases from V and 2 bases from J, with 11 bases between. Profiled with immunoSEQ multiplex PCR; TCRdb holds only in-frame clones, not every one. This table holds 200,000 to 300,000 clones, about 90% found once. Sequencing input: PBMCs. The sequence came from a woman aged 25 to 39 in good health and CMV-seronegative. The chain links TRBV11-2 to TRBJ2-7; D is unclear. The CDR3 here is CASSRTQAYEQYF. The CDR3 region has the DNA TGTGCCAGCAGTCGTACTCAAGCCTACGAGCAGTACTTC.